These 14 T cell receptor beta chains originate from one sample sequenced in a study of blood T cells in healthy people across ages. Alongside a J-beta primer mix, a sample-barcoded 5' primer served in a second PCR lasting about 7 to 12 cycles. TCRdb itself ran the 5' RACE reads through MiXCR, one entry per CDR3 protein. There are about 1,500,000 distinct CDR3 sequences in the sample; 42% occur only once, and 6.5% to 10% lies in the top ten. Material: blood. These receptors originate from a woman younger than 30 in good health.

This clonotype was seen a single time. The rearrangement joins TRBV30 to TRBJ2-7, with 11 bases identical to TRBD2. The germline V gene has CDR1 GTSNPN and CDR2 SVGIG (reference sequence). V gave up 2 bases and J gave up 7 bases; unmatched junction bases: 10. The CDR3 extends over 15 amino acids. CDR3 residues: CAWSSGLAGEAEQYF. The CDR3 nucleotides read TGTGCCTGGAGTTCTGGACTAGCGGGTGAGGCTGAGCAGTACTTC.

This clonotype showed up many times. The chain joins TRBV11-2 to TRBJ2-5; D is uncertain. In germline, CDR1 is SGHAT, CDR2 FQNNGV. The CDR3 consists of 14 residues. V shed 5 bases and J shed 0 bases, with 10 bases lying between them. DNA of the CDR3: TGTGCCAGCAGCCCCCTTTCGTACCAAGAGACCCAGTACTTC. Protein: CASSPLSYQETQYF.

CDR3 sequence: CASSHRTSGGAGYNEQFF. For the CDR3, the DNA is TGCGCCAGCAGCCACCGGACTAGCGGGGGGGCCGGCTACAATGAGCAGTTCTTC. The chain combines TRBV4-1 with TRBJ2-1, with 15 bases aligning to TRBD2. The CDR3 is 18 residues long. The V segment lost 3 bases and the J segment 3 bases; nucleotides outside the gene matches: 6. CDR1 and CDR2 from the germline V gene are MGHRA and YSYEKL.

This clonotype has a single count. The CDR3 DNA reads TGTGCCAGTCACCCCGGGACTCACCGACAGGAGACCCAGTACTTC. It is translated as CASHPGTHRQETQYF. The chain recombines TRBV19 with TRBJ2-5; TRBD2 might be the D (6 bases). V lost 8 bases, J lost 5 bases, and 21 bases lay in between. The CDR3 has 15 amino acids. Germline values: CDR1 LNHDA, CDR2 SQIVND (reference sequence).

The genes are TRBV3-1 and TRBJ2-7, with 10 bases lining up with TRBD2. Unmatched junction bases numbered 11, after V lost 2 bases and J lost 7 bases. The germline gives CDR1 LGHDT, CDR2 YNNKEL (reference sequence). This CDR3 spans 16 amino acids. The chain's CDR3 is CASSQTSGERYNEQYF. The CDR3 DNA sequence: TGTGCCAGCAGCCAAACTAGCGGGGAAAGGTACAATGAGCAGTACTTC.

This chain links TRBV21-1 with TRBJ2-7; TRBD2, the D gene given by the table, was not confirmed from the DNA. TRBV21-1 is tagged as a pseudogene. There are 18 residues in the CDR3. The CDR3 reads CASSRPPRETPSSYEQYF. The DNA for the CDR3 is TGTGCCAGCAGCAGACCTCCGCGCGAAACTCCAAGCTCCTACGAGCAGTACTTC.

The chain couples TRBV7-9 to TRBJ1-4; no clear D. Trimming pared 2 bases from V and 0 bases from J, leaving 10 bases between. There are 16 residues in the CDR3. CDR1 and CDR2 (germline): SEHNR, FQNEAQ (reference sequence). The CDR3 DNA sequence: TGTGCCAGCAGCTTACTACAGACTACAACTAATGAAAAACTGTTTTTT. Protein sequence: CASSLLQTTTNEKLFF.

The chain has TRBV6-6 and TRBJ1-1; D is unresolved. The length of the CDR3 is 15 residues. Trimming took off 0 bases at V and 1 base at J, with 9 bases between the two ends. Per the germline V gene, CDR1 is MNHNY and CDR2 is SVGAGI (reference sequence). CDR3 nucleotide sequence: TGTGCCAGCAGTTACTCGGTTCCCTCGAACACTGAAGCTTTCTTT. Protein: CASSYSVPSNTEAFF.

A remark on this clonotype: The junction does not match germline at one end; this may be a read error. The chain employs TRBV15 and TRBJ2-3; 10 positions agree with TRBD2. Germline V gene sequence: CDR1 LNHNV, CDR2 YYDKDF (reference sequence). This CDR3 has 17 residues. CDR3: CAASSRTSGGSTDTQYF. The CDR3 nucleotides read TGTGCCGCCAGCAGTCGGACTAGCGGAGGTAGCACAGATACGCAGTATTTT.

This clonotype was detected a few times. V usage is TRBV6-1 and J usage is TRBJ1-2; possibly TRBD1 for D (5 bases). Germline V lookup: CDR1 MNHNS, CDR2 SASEGT. Trimming shortened V by 2 bases and J by 0 bases, and 13 bases separated the two germline ends. The length of the CDR3 is 16 residues. In nucleotides, the CDR3 is TGTGCCAGCAGTGAATATGGTAGGACACCTAACTATGGCTACACCTTC. Protein product: CASSEYGRTPNYGYTF.

The chain is built from TRBV13 and TRBJ1-1; D gene unclear. Germline CDR1 PRHDT, CDR2 FYEKMQ (reference sequence). The V and J ends lost 0 bases and 5 bases respectively, with 16 bases between them. The CDR3 spans 16 residues. In nucleotides, the CDR3 is TGTGCCAGCAGCTTAGGGCATCCGGGGTACCGGACTGAAGCTTTCTTT. As protein: CASSLGHPGYRTEAFF. The full variable domain, rest sourced from reference TRBV13 and TRBJ1-1, is AAGVIQSPRHLIKEKRETATLKCYPIPRHDTVYWYQQGPGQDPQFLISFYEKMQSDKGSIPDRFSAQQFSDYHSELNMSSLELGDSALYFCASSLGHPGYRTEAFFGQGTRLTVV.

The genes are TRBV6-4 and TRBJ2-3; D perhaps matches TRBD1 (6 bases). V gave up 6 bases and J gave up 0 bases, with 13 bases separating them. CDR1 is MRHNA, CDR2 SNTAGT, per germline. The CDR3 covers 15 residues. The CDR3 spells CASSEGVFSTDTQYF. CDR3 nucleotides: TGTGCCAGCAGCGAGGGGGTCTTTAGCACAGATACGCAGTATTTT.

The rearrangement links TRBV5-1 to TRBJ1-2; D is unclear. V lost 6 bases and J 8 bases, leaving 20 bases between the germline ends. CDR3 length: 14 residues. Germline-derived CDR1 and CDR2 are SGHRS and YFSETQ. The CDR3 region is CASTLAGFEGGYTF. As DNA, the CDR3 is TGCGCCAGCACCCTTGCCGGGTTCGAGGGAGGCTACACCTTC.

In the case of this clonotype: This may be a read error: a much more frequent sequence differs by one nucleotide. J is TRBJ2-5 and V is TRBV7-9; 10 positions agree with TRBD1. V trimming: 5 bases; J trimming: 7 bases; junction bases outside the gene matches: 7. Germline CDR1 reads SEHNR; CDR2 reads FQNEAQ (reference sequence). The CDR3 sequence is 14 residues long. CDR3 protein: CASSLWDRGGTQYF. The CDR3 region has the DNA TGTGCCAGCAGCCTATGGGACAGGGGAGGGACCCAGTACTTC.